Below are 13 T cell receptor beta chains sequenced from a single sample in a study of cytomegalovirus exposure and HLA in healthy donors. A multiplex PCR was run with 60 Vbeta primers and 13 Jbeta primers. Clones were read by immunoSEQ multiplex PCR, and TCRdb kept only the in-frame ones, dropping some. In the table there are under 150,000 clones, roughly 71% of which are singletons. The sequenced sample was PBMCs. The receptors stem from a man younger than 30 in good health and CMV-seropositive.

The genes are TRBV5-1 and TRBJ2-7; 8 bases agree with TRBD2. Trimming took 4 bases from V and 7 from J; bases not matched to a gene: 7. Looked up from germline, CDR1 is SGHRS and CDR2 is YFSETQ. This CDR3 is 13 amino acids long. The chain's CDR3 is CASSSSGVIEQYF. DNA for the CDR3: TGCGCCAGCAGCAGTAGCGGGGTGATAGAGCAGTACTTC. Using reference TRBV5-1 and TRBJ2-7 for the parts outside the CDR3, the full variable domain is KAGVTQTPRYLIKTRGQQVTLSCSPISGHRSVSWYQQTPGQGLQFLFEYFSETQRNKGNFPGRFSGRQFSNSRSEMNVSTLELGDSALYLCASSSSGVIEQYFGPGTRLTVT.

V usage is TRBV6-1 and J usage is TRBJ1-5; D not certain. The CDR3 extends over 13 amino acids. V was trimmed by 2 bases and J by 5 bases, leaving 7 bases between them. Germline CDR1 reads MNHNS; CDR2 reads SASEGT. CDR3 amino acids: CASSEILDQPQHF. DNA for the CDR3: TGTGCCAGCAGTGAAATACTGGATCAGCCCCAGCATTTT.

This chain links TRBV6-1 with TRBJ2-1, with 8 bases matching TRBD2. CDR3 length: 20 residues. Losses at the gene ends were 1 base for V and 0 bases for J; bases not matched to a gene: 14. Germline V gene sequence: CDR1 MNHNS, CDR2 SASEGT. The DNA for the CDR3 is TGTGCCAGCAGTGAAGACGGACGTGGCGGGGGGAAAAGCTCCTACAATGAGCAGTTCTTC. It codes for CASSEDGRGGGKSSYNEQFF.

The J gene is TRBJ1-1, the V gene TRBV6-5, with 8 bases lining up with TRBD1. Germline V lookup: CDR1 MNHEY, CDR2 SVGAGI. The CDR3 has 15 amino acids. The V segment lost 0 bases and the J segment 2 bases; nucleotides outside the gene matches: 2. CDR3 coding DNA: TGTGCCAGCAGTTACTCCCAGGGGGCAAACACTGAAGCTTTCTTT. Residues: CASSYSQGANTEAFF.

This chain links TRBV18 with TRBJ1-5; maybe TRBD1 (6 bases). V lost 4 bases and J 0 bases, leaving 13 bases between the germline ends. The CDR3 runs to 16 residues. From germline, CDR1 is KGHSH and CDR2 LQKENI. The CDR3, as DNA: TGTGCCAGCTCACTAACCGGGACACATAGCAATCAGCCCCAGCATTTT. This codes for CASSLTGTHSNQPQHF. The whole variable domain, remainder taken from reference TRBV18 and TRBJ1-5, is NAGVMQNPRHLVRRRGQEARLRCSPMKGHSHVYWYRQLPEEGLKFMVYLQKENIIDESGMPKERFSAEFPKEGPSILRIQQVVRGDSAAYFCASSLTGTHSNQPQHFGDGTRLSIL.

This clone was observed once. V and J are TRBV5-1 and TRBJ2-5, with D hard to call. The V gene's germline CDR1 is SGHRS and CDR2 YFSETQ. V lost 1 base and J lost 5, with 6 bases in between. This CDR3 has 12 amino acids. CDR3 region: CASSLPAETQYF. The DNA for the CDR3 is TGCGCCAGCAGCTTGCCAGCGGAGACCCAGTACTTC.

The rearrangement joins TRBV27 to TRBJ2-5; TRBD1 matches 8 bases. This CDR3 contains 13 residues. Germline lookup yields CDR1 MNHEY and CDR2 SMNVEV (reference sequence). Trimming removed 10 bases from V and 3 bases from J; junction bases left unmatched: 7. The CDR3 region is CATRQGNEETQYF. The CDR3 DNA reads TGTGCCACCCGACAGGGGAACGAAGAGACCCAGTACTTC.

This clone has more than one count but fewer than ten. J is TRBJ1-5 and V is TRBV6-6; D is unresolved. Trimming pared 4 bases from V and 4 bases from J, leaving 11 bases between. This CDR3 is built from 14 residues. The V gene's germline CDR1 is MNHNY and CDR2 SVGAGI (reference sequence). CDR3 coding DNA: TGTGCCAGCAGTTTTCTGGCGGAAAATCAGCCCCAGCATTTT. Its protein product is CASSFLAENQPQHF.

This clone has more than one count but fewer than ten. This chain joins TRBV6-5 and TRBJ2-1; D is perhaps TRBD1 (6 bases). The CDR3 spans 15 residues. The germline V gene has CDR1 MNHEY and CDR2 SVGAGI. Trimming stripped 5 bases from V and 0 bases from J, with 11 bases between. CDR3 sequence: CASSQDRSSYNEQFF. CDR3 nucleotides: TGTGCCAGCAGTCAAGACAGGAGCTCCTACAATGAGCAGTTCTTC.

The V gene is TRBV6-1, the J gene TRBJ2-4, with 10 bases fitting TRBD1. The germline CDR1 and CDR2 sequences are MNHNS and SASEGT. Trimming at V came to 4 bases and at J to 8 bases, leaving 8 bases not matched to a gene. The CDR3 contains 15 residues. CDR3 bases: TGTGCCAGCAGTGGACAGACAGGGGGCGCGGACATTCAGTACTTC. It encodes CASSGQTGGADIQYF.

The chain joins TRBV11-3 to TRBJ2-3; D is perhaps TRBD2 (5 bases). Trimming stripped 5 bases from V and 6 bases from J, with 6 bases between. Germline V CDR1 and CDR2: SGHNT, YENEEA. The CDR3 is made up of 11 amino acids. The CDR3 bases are TGTGCCAGCAGCCCGGGGGATACGCAGTATTTT. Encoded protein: CASSPGDTQYF.

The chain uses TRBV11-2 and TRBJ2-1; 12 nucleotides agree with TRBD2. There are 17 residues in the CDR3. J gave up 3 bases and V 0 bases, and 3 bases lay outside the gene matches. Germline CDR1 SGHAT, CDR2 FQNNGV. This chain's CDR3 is CASSLDSSGGVYNEQFF. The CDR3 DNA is TGTGCCAGCAGCTTAGACTCTAGCGGGGGGGTCTACAATGAGCAGTTCTTC.

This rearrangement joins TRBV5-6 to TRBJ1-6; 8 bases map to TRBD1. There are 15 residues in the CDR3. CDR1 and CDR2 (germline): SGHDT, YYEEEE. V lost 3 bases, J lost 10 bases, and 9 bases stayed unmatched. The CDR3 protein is CASSSRTGRGSPLHF. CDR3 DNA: TGTGCCAGCAGCTCACGGACAGGGAGGGGATCACCCCTCCACTTT.